The T cell receptor (beta chain) under discussion was sequenced for a study of neurological immune-mediated disorders. Each CDR3 protein gets one entry after TCRdb re-called the 5' RACE reads with MiXCR. The sample includes tens of thousands of distinct CDR3 sequences, approximately 17% of them seen just once. After removal of 0 bases from V and 2 bases from J, the junction contained 7 bases not matched to a gene. This CDR3 is built from 16 residues. Germline assignment: CDR1 DFQATT and CDR2 SNEGSKA (reference sequence). This clonotype was counted ten times or more. The rearrangement links TRBV20-1 to TRBJ2-7; 10 bases are a match to TRBD2. This receptor was taken from a woman in her thirties or forties in good health. The sequenced sample consisted of PBMCs. This CDR3 reads CSARDPSGGDPYEQYV. CDR3 sequence (DNA): TGCAGTGCTAGAGATCCGAGCGGGGGGGACCCCTACGAGCAGTACGTC.